Following are 30 T cell receptor beta chains from one sample sequenced in a study of blood T cell repertoires in COVID-19. Sequenced by immunoSEQ multiplex PCR; TCRdb stores in-frame clones only, minus some. The sample contains a few hundred thousand clones, 85% of which appear only once. Input material: PBMCs or T cells enriched from blood (not recorded which). Source of these receptors: a man aged 40-49 years who had recovered from COVID-19.

This sequence joins TRBV14 and TRBJ2-2, with D uncertain. Germline assignment: CDR1 SGHDN and CDR2 FVKESK. The CDR3 loop spans 12 amino acids. The ends were cut back, 4 bases at V and 6 bases at J, with 6 bases in the middle. The CDR3 reads CASSPLPGELFF. The CDR3 DNA is TGTGCCAGCAGCCCCCTCCCCGGGGAGCTGTTTTTT.

The CDR3 sequence: CASSSGQNFYEQYF. The CDR3 nucleotides are TGTGCCAGCAGCTCAGGACAGAACTTTTACGAGCAGTACTTC. The rearrangement uses TRBV7-9 and TRBJ2-7; the D gene is possibly TRBD1 (6 bases). The CDR3 runs 14 residues. CDR1 SEHNR and CDR2 FQNEAQ come from the germline V gene (reference sequence). The V end was cut by 4 bases, the J end by 4 bases, with 14 bases between.

This chain links TRBV10-3 with TRBJ2-7, with D possibly TRBD1 on 5 matching bases. Trimming removed 0 bases at V and 1 base at J, with 10 bases between. Germline CDR1 is ENHRY and CDR2 is SYGVKD. The CDR3 covers 15 residues. The CDR3 spells CAISESNRLSYEQYF. The CDR3 nucleotides are TGTGCCATCAGTGAGTCGAACAGGCTATCCTACGAGCAGTACTTC.

This clone was detected once. V usage is TRBV6-5 and J usage is TRBJ2-7; weak D call: TRBD2 (5 bases). V lost 3 bases to trimming and J lost 1 base, with 10 bases between them. Germline lookup yields CDR1 MNHEY and CDR2 SVGAGI. The CDR3 is 14 amino acids. The CDR3 DNA sequence: TGTGCCAGCAGTTATGTCAGCGGTTCCTACGAGCAGTACTTC. Translated, it gives CASSYVSGSYEQYF.

The V and J genes are TRBV9 and TRBJ1-2; the D is unclear. V lost 4 bases, J lost 9 bases, and 16 bases lay in between. Germline loops: CDR1 SGDLS, CDR2 YYNGEE. The CDR3 sequence is 13 residues long. The DNA for the CDR3 is TGTGCCAGCAGCCCCTCCCAGCGGGGAAGCTACACCTTC. Its protein product is CASSPSQRGSYTF.

The rearrangement joins TRBV2 to TRBJ2-7; 8 nucleotides align to TRBD1. The germline V gene has CDR1 SNHLY and CDR2 FYNNEI. The junction had 5 bases not matched to a gene; V was cut back by 7 bases and J by 0 bases. This CDR3 spans 14 amino acids. CDR3 nucleotides: TGTGCCAGCACTGGGGGGACAGGCTCCTACGAGCAGTACTTC. It translates to CASTGGTGSYEQYF. Combining the CDR3 with reference TRBV2 and TRBJ2-7 gives the whole variable domain EPEVTQTPSHQVTQMGQEVILRCVPISNHLYFYWYRQILGQKVEFLVSFYNNEISEKSEIFDDQFSVERPDGSNFTLKIRSTKLEDSAMYFCASTGGTGSYEQYFGPGTRLTVT.

The chain uses TRBV13 and TRBJ2-1; 13 bases map to TRBD2. Losses at the gene ends were 5 bases for V and 8 bases for J; bases not matched to a gene: 6. This CDR3 is built from 15 residues. From germline, CDR1 is PRHDT and CDR2 FYEKMQ (reference sequence). CDR3 protein: CASSQTSGRAYEQFF. The CDR3 nucleotides are TGTGCCAGCAGCCAAACTAGCGGGAGGGCGTATGAGCAGTTCTTC.

CDR3 DNA sequence: TGTGCCAGCAGCTCCGGGACAAGCAGCAATGAGCAGTTCTTC. Protein sequence: CASSSGTSSNEQFF. This chain joins TRBV7-3 and TRBJ2-1, with D tentatively TRBD1 (6 bases). V was clipped by 4 bases and J by 6 bases, with 13 bases between them. Germline CDR1 is SGHTA and CDR2 is FQGTGA. The CDR3 runs 14 residues.

The chain combines TRBV5-1 with TRBJ2-1; 10 bases line up with TRBD2. J lost 4 bases, V lost 6 bases, and 7 bases had no gene match. The length of the CDR3 is 15 residues. Germline CDR1 reads SGHRS; CDR2 reads YFSETQ. CDR3 sequence reads: CASNSGTSDYNEQFF. The CDR3 bases are TGCGCCAGCAACTCCGGGACTAGCGATTACAATGAGCAGTTCTTC.

V gene TRBV13 combines with J gene TRBJ1-6; TRBD1 agrees at 8 bases. V shed 5 bases and J 7 bases; nucleotides not matched to a gene: 7. The CDR3 totals 15 residues. The germline gives CDR1 PRHDT, CDR2 FYEKMQ (reference sequence). The CDR3 coding sequence is TGTGCCAGCAGCCGTGGACAGGGCCAGAATTCACCCCTCCACTTT. Translated, it gives CASSRGQGQNSPLHF.

The chain has TRBV6-5 and TRBJ2-7; TRBD2 is a possible D gene (7 bases). Trimming removed 4 bases from V and 5 bases from J, with 9 bases in between. Germline values: CDR1 MNHEY, CDR2 SVGAGI. This CDR3 has 12 amino acids. DNA for the CDR3: TGTGCCAGCAGTTTAGGGGGGGACGAGCAGTACTTC. Protein sequence: CASSLGGDEQYF.

The rearrangement uses TRBV28 and TRBJ2-7, with 9 positions matching TRBD1. Germline values: CDR1 MDHEN, CDR2 SYDVKM. The CDR3 sequence is 15 residues long. J gave up 2 bases and V 5 bases, and 7 bases lay outside the gene matches. The DNA of the CDR3 is TGTGCCAGCAGTATTCCGGGACAGGGAACCTACGAGCAGTACTTC. This gives the protein CASSIPGQGTYEQYF.

This clone appeared a few times. The V and J genes are TRBV2 and TRBJ1-5; D possibly corresponds to TRBD1 (5 bases). CDR1 and CDR2 (germline): SNHLY, FYNNEI. This CDR3 spans 16 amino acids. V was pared by 3 bases and J by 4 bases, with 16 bases between. CDR3 sequence (DNA): TGTGCCAGCAGTGAGAAAAGTGCAGGGAAAAATCAGCCCCAGCATTTT. Its translation: CASSEKSAGKNQPQHF.

This sequence joins TRBV7-9 and TRBJ2-2; 9 bases match TRBD2. The CDR3 is 19 amino acids. Looked up from germline, CDR1 is SEHNR and CDR2 is FQNEAQ (reference sequence). The ends lost 5 bases at V and 2 bases at J; junction bases unmatched: 15. The CDR3, as DNA: TGTGCCAGCAGCCTGGGACTAGCTTACGGGCCCCTTAACACCGGGGAGCTGTTTTTT. It is translated as CASSLGLAYGPLNTGELFF.

J is TRBJ2-7 and V is TRBV7-8; D is possibly TRBD2 (7 bases). The CDR3 is 15 residues long. Between the trimmed V and J ends, which lost 1 base and 2 bases, there was a span of 12 bases. From germline, CDR1 is SGHVS and CDR2 FQNEAQ. CDR3 nucleotide sequence: TGTGCCAGCAGCTTAGGTCGGGGGGCAGCCTACGAGCAGTACTTC. Translating it yields CASSLGRGAAYEQYF.

The V and J genes are TRBV12-3 or TRBV12-4 and TRBJ2-7; D might be TRBD2 (5 bases). V gave up 5 bases and J gave up 6 bases, with 11 bases separating them. The CDR3 spans 12 residues. The DNA of the CDR3 is TGTGCCAGCAGTATCGGAGGAGGCGAGCAGTACTTC. Its protein product is CASSIGGGEQYF.

The chain carries TRBV6-5 and TRBJ2-1; 10 nucleotides match TRBD2. CDR1 is MNHEY, CDR2 SVGAGI, per germline. The CDR3 contains 15 residues. Losses at the gene ends were 0 bases for V and 10 bases for J; bases not matched to a gene: 6. DNA of the CDR3: TGTGCCAGCAGTTACTCGAATAGCGGGAGGCAGGAGCAGTTCTTC. Translation gives CASSYSNSGRQEQFF.

J is TRBJ2-7 and V is TRBV9; D is perhaps TRBD2 (5 bases). The ends were cut back, 3 bases at V and 2 bases at J, with 12 bases in the middle. The CDR3 runs to 14 residues. Germline CDR1 is SGDLS and CDR2 is YYNGEE. The CDR3 loop reads CASSAEPSTYEQYF. Here the CDR3 DNA reads TGTGCCAGCAGCGCCGAACCTAGCACCTACGAGCAGTACTTC.

The chain links TRBV5-5 to TRBJ1-2; no definite D call. CDR3 length: 13 amino acids. In germline, CDR1 is SGHKS, CDR2 YYEKEE (reference sequence). Trimming pared 0 bases from V and 8 bases from J, leaving 11 bases between. The CDR3 is CASSLAGAKGYTF. The CDR3 DNA reads as TGTGCCAGCAGCTTGGCAGGCGCCAAGGGCTACACCTTC. The full variable domain, its missing parts supplied by reference TRBV5-5 and TRBJ1-2, is DAGVTQSPTHLIKTRGQQVTLRCSPISGHKSVSWYQQVLGQGPQFIFQYYEKEERGRGNFPDRFSARQFPNYSSELNVNALLLGDSALYLCASSLAGAKGYTFGSGTRLTVV.

DNA for the CDR3: TGTGCCAGTAGGACCACCTCAGGGAACTATGGCTACACCTTC. Protein product: CASRTTSGNYGYTF. The chain joins TRBV19 to TRBJ1-2, with D perhaps TRBD1 (5 bases). In germline, CDR1 is LNHDA, CDR2 SQIVND (reference sequence). This CDR3 has 14 residues. Trimming cost V 6 bases and J 2 bases, with 13 bases left between them.

The rearrangement uses TRBV7-2 and TRBJ2-3; 7 nucleotides agree with TRBD2. Germline-derived CDR1 and CDR2 are SGHTA and FQGNSA. The V segment lost 2 bases and the J segment 0 bases; nucleotides outside the gene matches: 2. CDR3 length: 15 amino acids. The CDR3 DNA is TGTGCCAGCAGCTTACCTAGCGGTAGCACAGATACGCAGTATTTT. It codes for CASSLPSGSTDTQYF.

The chain has TRBV5-4 and TRBJ2-7; 11 positions agree with TRBD2. The CDR3 runs 18 residues. Germline lookup yields CDR1 SGHNT and CDR2 YYREEE (reference sequence). The trim removed 2 bases at V and 3 bases at J, leaving 13 bases unmatched. In DNA, the CDR3 is TGTGCCAGCAGCTTCGGCGTCAAAACTAGCGGGAGCCTCTACGAGCAGTACTTC. As protein: CASSFGVKTSGSLYEQYF. Full variable domain (missing parts from reference TRBV5-4 and TRBJ2-7): ETGVTQSPTHLIKTRGQQVTLRCSSQSGHNTVSWYQQALGQGPQFIFQYYREEENGRGNFPPRFSGLQFPNYSSELNVNALELDDSALYLCASSFGVKTSGSLYEQYFGPGTRLTVT.

The J gene is TRBJ1-2, the V gene TRBV10-2; D is undetermined. The ends were cut back, 2 bases at V and 4 bases at J, with 8 bases in the middle. The length of the CDR3 is 13 residues. Germline V gene data show CDR1 as WSHSY and CDR2 as SAAADI. CDR3 nucleotides: TGCGCCAGCAGTGAGATTCGGTTCTATGGCTACACCTTC. Protein sequence: CASSEIRFYGYTF.

The chain combines TRBV18 with TRBJ2-3, with 13 bases identical to TRBD2. This CDR3 is built from 18 residues. Germline V lookup: CDR1 KGHSH, CDR2 LQKENI. The V segment lost 3 bases and the J segment 4 bases; nucleotides outside the gene matches: 10. The CDR3 bases are TGTGCCAGCTCACCGGGACTAGCGGGAACCGCAGGGGCAGATACGCAGTATTTT. Amino acid sequence: CASSPGLAGTAGADTQYF.

The rearrangement links TRBV28 to TRBJ1-1; tentative D call: TRBD1 (5 bases). CDR3 length: 14 residues. CDR1 MDHEN and CDR2 SYDVKM come from the germline V gene. V was cut by 7 bases and J by 5 bases, with 17 bases left in between. The CDR3 nucleotides are TGTGCCAGCACCCTTGGTAGGGGAAATACTGAAGCTTTCTTT. Translated, it gives CASTLGRGNTEAFF.

This clone was detected a few times. This chain uses TRBV15 with TRBJ2-7; D ambiguous. The CDR3 runs to 12 residues. CDR1 and CDR2 (germline): LNHNV, YYDKDF (reference sequence). Trimming took off 1 base at V and 3 bases at J, with 4 bases between the two ends. As DNA, the CDR3 is TGTGCCACCAGCAGAGCCGGCTACGAGCAGTACTTC. This gives the protein CATSRAGYEQYF.

This chain links TRBV28 with TRBJ2-1; TRBD2 matches at 16 bases. The V segment lost 4 bases and the J segment 6 bases; nucleotides outside the gene matches: 12. The CDR3 is made up of 19 amino acids. CDR1 MDHEN and CDR2 SYDVKM come from the germline V gene. CDR3 DNA sequence: TGTGCCAGCAGTTCTCCAGGGACTAGCGGGAGGGCCTATGGCAATGAGCAGTTCTTC. Encoded protein: CASSSPGTSGRAYGNEQFF.

The chain links TRBV6-2 or TRBV6-3 to TRBJ2-1, with 14 bases matching TRBD2. The CDR3 contains 15 residues. Germline CDR1 reads MNHEY; CDR2 reads SVGEGT. With 6 bases clipped from V and 7 bases from J, the junction kept 5 bases outside the gene matches. The CDR3 region is CASSGTSGSSNEQFF. DNA of the CDR3: TGTGCCAGCAGCGGGACTAGCGGGAGTTCGAATGAGCAGTTCTTC.

The chain uses TRBV2 and TRBJ1-2; possible D gene TRBD1, 5 bases. The germline V gene has CDR1 SNHLY and CDR2 FYNNEI. The CDR3 runs to 13 residues. Trimming pared 11 bases from V and 0 bases from J, leaving 13 bases between. In nucleotides, the CDR3 is TGTGCCGGTACTGACAGCGCTAACTATGGCTACACCTTC. Protein product: CAGTDSANYGYTF.

The V call is TRBV28, the J call TRBJ1-5; a weak D match, TRBD1 (6 bases). This CDR3 has 14 residues. V shed 6 bases and J shed 2 bases, with 11 bases lying between them. The germline CDR1 and CDR2 sequences are MDHEN and SYDVKM. The CDR3 DNA sequence: TGTGCCAGCAGCCGGGCAGGGGGCAATCAGCCCCAGCATTTT. Translation gives CASSRAGGNQPQHF.